The sequence of this T cell receptor (beta chain) was determined in a study of blood T cell repertoires in COVID-19. About the study: Sample material is recorded as cDNA or gDNA derived from T cells, B-cell-depleted T cells, or PBMCs.

Repertoires were generated with immunoSEQ multiplex PCR, while TCRdb's copy carries only in-frame clones and drops some. This sample has about 200,000 clones, with roughly nine tenths found just once. The CDR3 consists of 17 residues. Germline loops: CDR1 MNHNS, CDR2 SASEGT. V lost 1 base, J lost 0 bases, and 13 bases lay in between. Living in about two dozen US areas, the participants were between roughly 18 and 95 years of age. The chain combines TRBV6-1 with TRBJ1-5, with D maybe TRBD1 (6 bases). This TCR was sampled from a woman aged 40-49 years with acute COVID-19. The sample taken for sequencing was PBMCs or T cells enriched from blood (not recorded which). The CDR3 bases are TGTGCCAGCAGTGAAGAAACAGGGTCATATAGCAATCAGCCCCAGCATTTT. Translation gives CASSEETGSYSNQPQHF.